The next 9 T cell receptor beta chains were all read from a single sample in a study of T cells in localized non-small cell lung cancer. TCRdb keeps only in-frame clones here, not all; method: immunoSEQ multiplex PCR. The sample consists of tens of thousands of clones, roughly 87% of them appearing once. The source material was peripheral blood, sampled before any cancer treatment. The receptors stem from a male donor at least 60 years old with stage I squamous cell lung carcinoma.

V is TRBV7-3 and J is TRBJ2-1, with TRBD2 matching over 11 bases. This CDR3 has 15 residues. Germline CDR1 and CDR2: SGHTA and FQGTGA. With V trimmed by 5 bases and J by 8 bases, 8 bases remained unmatched. This CDR3 is CASSRNSGGAYEQFF. The CDR3 nucleotides read TGTGCCAGCAGCCGCAATAGCGGGGGGGCCTATGAGCAGTTCTTC.

A single count supports this clone. The chain carries TRBV6-1 and TRBJ2-1, with TRBD2 matching 11 bases. J gave up 15 bases and V 8 bases, and 15 bases lay outside the gene matches. The CDR3 is 14 residues long. Germline V CDR1 and CDR2: MNHNS, SASEGT. CDR3 sequence: CASFMTSGAQLPFF. In DNA, the CDR3 is TGTGCCAGCTTCATGACTAGCGGGGCCCAGCTCCCGTTCTTC.

This chain joins TRBV27 and TRBJ1-1, with D perhaps TRBD1 (6 bases). This CDR3 is 15 amino acids long. CDR1 is MNHEY, CDR2 SMNVEV, per germline (reference sequence). V gave up 7 bases and J gave up 3 bases, with 18 bases separating them. The CDR3 bases are TGTGCCAGCACTTCCCGCCCGGGGGCGGACACTGAAGCTTTCTTT. Translated, it gives CASTSRPGADTEAFF.

The chain couples TRBV5-1 to TRBJ1-1, with D perhaps matching TRBD1 (5 bases). CDR3 length equals 13 residues. The V end lost 10 bases, the J end lost 4 bases, and 17 bases lay between the germline ends. Germline V gives CDR1 SGHRS, CDR2 YFSETQ. CDR3 sequence reads: CAARRGEFTEAFF. DNA for the CDR3: TGCGCCGCCCGGCGGGGGGAGTTCACTGAAGCTTTCTTT.

The rearrangement joins TRBV5-5 to TRBJ2-3, with 13 bases identical to TRBD2. Losses at the gene ends were 4 bases for V and 3 bases for J; bases not matched to a gene: 2. Germline V gene data show CDR1 as SGHKS and CDR2 as YYEKEE (reference sequence). This CDR3 has 15 amino acids. As DNA, the CDR3 is TGTGCCAGCAGCAAACTAGCGGGGGGGACAGATACGCAGTATTTT. Amino acids: CASSKLAGGTDTQYF.

This rearrangement joins TRBV7-2 to TRBJ2-7, with D unresolved. Germline V gene data show CDR1 as SGHTA and CDR2 as FQGNSA. V was trimmed by 2 bases and J by 0 bases, leaving 8 bases between them. This CDR3 comprises 14 residues. In DNA, the CDR3 is TGTGCCAGCAGCTTAAACCTCGACTCCTACGAGCAGTACTTC. Translation gives CASSLNLDSYEQYF.

The genes are TRBV6-5 and TRBJ2-5; D might be TRBD1 (5 bases). Germline V gives CDR1 MNHEY, CDR2 SVGAGI. The CDR3 loop spans 16 amino acids. V was pared by 2 bases and J by 1 base, with 14 bases between. The CDR3 sequence: CASSYATGQSQETQYF. DNA of the CDR3: TGTGCCAGCAGTTACGCCACAGGTCAATCCCAAGAGACCCAGTACTTC.

This rearrangement joins TRBV7-9 to TRBJ1-5, with D possibly TRBD1 on 5 matching bases. Deletions cut 4 bases from V and 3 bases from J, with 13 bases between. The CDR3 covers 15 residues. Germline loops: CDR1 SEHNR, CDR2 FQNEAQ (reference sequence). The CDR3 coding sequence is TGTGCCAGCAGCTACTCTGACAGTCCCAATCAGCCCCAGCATTTT. Its translation is CASSYSDSPNQPQHF.

V and J are TRBV28 and TRBJ2-7, with D possibly matching TRBD1 (5 bases). Germline CDR1 and CDR2: MDHEN and SYDVKM. Trimming shortened V by 4 bases and J by 5 bases, and 9 bases separated the two germline ends. The CDR3 runs to 12 residues. CDR3 in amino acids: CASSSGYHEQYF. CDR3 bases: TGTGCCAGCAGTTCAGGGTACCACGAGCAGTACTTC. Full variable domain (remainder filled in from reference TRBV28 and TRBJ2-7): DVKVTQSSRYLVKRTGEKVFLECVQDMDHENMFWYRQDPGLGLRLIYFSYDVKMKEKGDIPEGYSVSREKKERFSLILESASTNQTSMYLCASSSGYHEQYFGPGTRLTVT.